Shown below are 2 T cell receptor beta chains from a single sample sequenced in a study of T cell responses to AZD1222 COVID-19 vaccine. Assay: immunoSEQ multiplex PCR; the TCRdb copy retains only in-frame clones and omits some. Altogether about 180,000 clones are present, approximately 90% being singletons, with the ten largest covering roughly 26%. The source was peripheral blood, collected 28 days after the second AZD1222 dose. Every receptor here comes from an adult who received the AZD1222 COVID-19 vaccine.

This chain connects TRBV4-2 to TRBJ1-1, with unresolved D. Germline CDR1 and CDR2: LGHNA and YNFKEQ. V lost 4 bases to trimming and J lost 1 base, with 13 bases between them. The CDR3 totals 15 residues. In DNA form, the CDR3 reads TGTGCCAGCAGCCGTTGGGCAGGAGGGAACACTGAAGCTTTCTTT. It yields the protein CASSRWAGGNTEAFF.

The gene calls are TRBV6-4 and TRBJ2-2, with TRBD2 identical over 9 bases. This CDR3 has 14 amino acids. Germline V CDR1 and CDR2: MRHNA, SNTAGT. V was clipped by 8 bases and J by 1 base; unmatched bases: 2. CDR3 sequence: CASSTSGNTGELFF. CDR3 DNA sequence: TGTGCCAGCTCGACTAGCGGGAACACCGGGGAGCTGTTTTTT.